Sequencing of this T cell receptor (beta chain) was carried out in a study of cytomegalovirus exposure and HLA in healthy donors. Looking at the study overall: The same platform as the approximately 640 first-cohort repertoires was used for the roughly 130 validation repertoires, a later analysis reported. Findings of the study overall: Among TCR sequences, most were rare, though some public TCRs appeared in many donors. Cytomegalovirus association was listed for 150 or so TCR beta chains.

V dropped 5 bases and J dropped 7 bases, with 14 bases sitting between them. The CDR3 has 14 residues. Germline CDR1 reads LNHNV; CDR2 reads YYDKDF (reference sequence). As concerns this clone: Its antigen remains unidentified.

From the 120-subject validation cohort, which was separate from the approximately 670-subject first cohort, the donors were drawn. TCRdb's copy holds only in-frame clones and misses some; the assay was immunoSEQ multiplex PCR. The table records under 200,000 clones, around 84% of them present only once. Material for sequencing was PBMCs. This TCR was recovered from a man between 18 and 29 years old in good health and CMV-seropositive. This rearrangement joins TRBV15 to TRBJ1-4; D is unresolved. Here the CDR3 reads CATSAPRGTEKLFF. The CDR3 DNA sequence: TGTGCCACCAGCGCCCCCCGGGGTACTGAAAAACTGTTTTTT.